This TCR beta chain was obtained from a study of blood T cell repertoires in COVID-19. Study information: Sites across the United States, Italy and Spain contributed samples from acute and convalescent COVID-19. T cells, B-cell-depleted T cells, or PBMCs provided the cDNA or gDNA that served as material.

The CDR3 runs 15 residues. CDR1 is GTSNPN, CDR2 SVGIG, per germline (reference sequence). Germline trimming cut 2 bases from V and 5 bases from J; bases unmatched to any gene: 6. Original data processing: For nucleated cells, counts were estimated from reference gene primer amplification. This table comes from immunoSEQ multiplex PCR, and its TCRdb copy is limited to in-frame clones, with some not included. The DNA gave D and trimming, while V, J and clone size come from that table. There are tens of thousands of clones in the sample; just over 85% occur only once, and about a tenth lies in the top ten.

This TCR came from a man between 65 and 80 years old with active or convalescent COVID-19. This chain joins TRBV30 and TRBJ1-2; 12 bases map to TRBD1. Source material: peripheral blood. The CDR3 region has the DNA TGTGCCTGGAGTTTGGGACAGGGGGCGAGTTATGGCTACACCTTC. It translates to CAWSLGQGASYGYTF.